This is a list of T cell receptor beta chains from one sample in a study of graft-versus-host responses after intestinal transplantation. Using immunoSEQ multiplex PCR, the repertoire was profiled, and TCRdb retains in-frame clones only, with some absent. The sample contains 85,000 to 90,000 clones, roughly 87% of which appear only once. These receptors lack a known antigen. The sample here was unstimulated CD8+ T cells sorted from spleen or lymph node cells, taken before intestinal transplant. These receptors came from a human donor who received an intestinal transplant. The CDR3 runs from the conserved cysteine through the conserved F or W. A D gene is named only where the DNA matches it firmly. Expanded clones get a size class; other rows say once, few or many, or leave the size out.

d_call: .
v_call: TRBV5-6
clone_size: few
j_call: TRBJ2-2
cdr3_length: 15
cdr3_aa: CASSLGQTLTGELFF
cdr3_nt: TGTGCCAGCAGCTTGGGGCAGACCCTCACCGGGGAGCTGTTTTTT

d_call: .
v_call: TRBV7-9
clone_size: few
j_call: TRBJ2-2
cdr3_length: 19
cdr3_aa: CASSSPYIHSGSPLGELFF
cdr3_nt: TGTGCCAGCAGCTCACCGTATATTCATTCCGGGTCACCCTTAGGGGAGCTGTTTTTT

d_call: .
v_call: TRBV6-5
clone_size: .
j_call: TRBJ2-7
cdr3_length: 15
cdr3_aa: CASSYTGTEENEQYF
cdr3_nt: TGTGCCAGCAGTTATACCGGGACGGAAGAGAACGAGCAGTACTTC

d_call: .
v_call: TRBV7-9
clone_size: .
j_call: TRBJ2-1
cdr3_length: 16
cdr3_aa: CASSLGSSHSYNEQFF
cdr3_nt: TGTGCCAGCAGCTTAGGGAGCTCTCACTCCTACAATGAGCAGTTCTTC

d_call: .
v_call: TRBV2
clone_size: .
j_call: TRBJ2-5
cdr3_length: 14
cdr3_aa: CASSGEGSGETQYF
cdr3_nt: TGTGCCAGCAGTGGTGAGGGCTCCGGCGAGACCCAGTACTTC

d_call: .
v_call: TRBV19
clone_size: .
j_call: TRBJ2-1
cdr3_length: 14
cdr3_aa: CASSPSSGYNEQFF
cdr3_nt: TGTGCCAGTAGTCCTAGCAGCGGGTACAATGAGCAGTTCTTC

d_call: .
v_call: TRBV2
clone_size: few
j_call: TRBJ2-7
cdr3_length: 13
cdr3_aa: CASSEVPSYEQYF
cdr3_nt: TGTGCCAGCAGTGAAGTCCCTTCCTACGAGCAGTACTTC

d_call: TRBD2
v_call: TRBV11-1
clone_size: .
j_call: TRBJ2-3
cdr3_length: 15
cdr3_aa: CASSTSGGATDTQYF
cdr3_nt: TGTGCCAGCAGCACCAGCGGGGGGGCAACAGATACGCAGTATTTT

d_call: TRBD1
v_call: TRBV4-1
clone_size: .
j_call: TRBJ2-5
cdr3_length: 18
cdr3_aa: CASSRYYYRQGEKETQYF
cdr3_nt: TGCGCCAGCAGCCGTTACTATTACCGACAGGGGGAAAAAGAGACCCAGTACTTC

d_call: .
v_call: TRBV19
clone_size: .
j_call: TRBJ1-5
cdr3_length: 14
cdr3_aa: CASSTAGPPQPQHF
cdr3_nt: TGTGCCAGTAGTACGGCAGGGCCCCCCCAGCCCCAGCATTTT

d_call: TRBD1
v_call: TRBV9
clone_size: .
j_call: TRBJ1-1
cdr3_length: 15
cdr3_aa: CASSVAGTGYTEAFF
cdr3_nt: TGTGCCAGCAGCGTGGCCGGGACAGGGTACACTGAAGCTTTCTTT

d_call: TRBD1
v_call: TRBV19
clone_size: .
j_call: TRBJ1-1
cdr3_length: 15
cdr3_aa: CASSIGTGVDTEAFF
cdr3_nt: TGTGCCAGTAGTATAGGGACAGGGGTGGACACTGAAGCTTTCTTT

d_call: TRBD1
v_call: TRBV2
clone_size: .
j_call: TRBJ1-5
cdr3_length: 16
cdr3_aa: CASSQGEGHYNQPQHF
cdr3_nt: TGTGCCAGCAGTCAGGGGGAGGGACACTACAATCAGCCCCAGCATTTT

d_call: .
v_call: TRBV10-3
clone_size: .
j_call: TRBJ1-6
cdr3_length: 15
cdr3_aa: CAISDRTSLRSPLHF
cdr3_nt: TGTGCCATCAGTGATAGGACCTCACTGAGGTCACCCCTCCACTTT

d_call: .
v_call: TRBV5-1
clone_size: .
j_call: TRBJ1-2
cdr3_length: 14
cdr3_aa: CASSLGGYVYGYTF
cdr3_nt: TGCGCCAGCAGCTTGGGGGGCTACGTCTATGGCTACACCTTC

d_call: .
v_call: TRBV28
clone_size: .
j_call: TRBJ2-1
cdr3_length: 16
cdr3_aa: CASSPWVAGTYNEQFF
cdr3_nt: TGTGCCAGCAGTCCTTGGGTTGCTGGTACCTACAATGAGCAGTTCTTC

d_call: .
v_call: TRBV7-6
clone_size: .
j_call: TRBJ2-5
cdr3_length: 14
cdr3_aa: CASSPWTDQETQYF
cdr3_nt: TGTGCCAGCAGCCCCTGGACGGATCAAGAGACCCAGTACTTC

d_call: TRBD2
v_call: TRBV7-3
clone_size: .
j_call: TRBJ2-1
cdr3_length: 16
cdr3_aa: CASSQLGPSGVFEQFF
cdr3_nt: TGTGCCAGCAGCCAACTGGGCCCTAGCGGGGTGTTTGAGCAGTTCTTC

d_call: .
v_call: TRBV6-5
clone_size: once
j_call: TRBJ2-7
cdr3_length: 12
cdr3_aa: CASRDRAYEQYF
cdr3_nt: TGTGCCAGCAGGGACAGAGCCTACGAGCAGTACTTC

d_call: .
v_call: TRBV7-9
clone_size: once
j_call: TRBJ2-1
cdr3_length: 11
cdr3_aa: CTSSAINEQFF
cdr3_nt: TGTACCAGCAGTGCTATAAATGAGCAGTTCTTC

d_call: .
v_call: TRBV19
clone_size: .
j_call: TRBJ2-7
cdr3_length: 14
cdr3_aa: CASSPGSVTYEQYF
cdr3_nt: TGTGCCAGTAGTCCTGGGTCCGTTACCTACGAGCAGTACTTC